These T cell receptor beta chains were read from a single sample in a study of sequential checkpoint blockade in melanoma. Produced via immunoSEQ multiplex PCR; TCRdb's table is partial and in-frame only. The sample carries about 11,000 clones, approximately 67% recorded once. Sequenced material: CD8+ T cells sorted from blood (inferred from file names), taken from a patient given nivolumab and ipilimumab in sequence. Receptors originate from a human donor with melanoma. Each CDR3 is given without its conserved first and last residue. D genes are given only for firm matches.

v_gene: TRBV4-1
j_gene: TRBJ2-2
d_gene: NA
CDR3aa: ASSQSPNTGELF

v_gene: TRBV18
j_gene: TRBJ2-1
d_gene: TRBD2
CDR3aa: ASSQLAGRFDEQF

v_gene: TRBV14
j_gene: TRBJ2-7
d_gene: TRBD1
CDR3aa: ASSQDTGTGSFRQY

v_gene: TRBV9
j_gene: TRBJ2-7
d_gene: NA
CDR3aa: ASSVSFDRSYEQY

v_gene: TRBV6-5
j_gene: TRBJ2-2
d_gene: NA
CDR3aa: ASSPTGELF

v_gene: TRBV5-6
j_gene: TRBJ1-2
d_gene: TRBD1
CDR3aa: ASSEADRANYGYT

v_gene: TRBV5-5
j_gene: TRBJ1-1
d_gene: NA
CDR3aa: ASSFGLDTEAF

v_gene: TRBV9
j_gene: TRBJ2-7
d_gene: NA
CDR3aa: ASSFFQGGYEQY

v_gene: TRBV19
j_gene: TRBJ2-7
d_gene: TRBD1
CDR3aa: ASSTTGGPYEQY

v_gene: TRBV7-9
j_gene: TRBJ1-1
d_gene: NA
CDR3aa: ASSPFPRHSATEAF

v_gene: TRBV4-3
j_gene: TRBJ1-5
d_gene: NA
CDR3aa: ASSQDGHQPQH

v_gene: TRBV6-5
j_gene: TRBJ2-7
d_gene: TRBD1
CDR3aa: ASRTGRVAEGEQY

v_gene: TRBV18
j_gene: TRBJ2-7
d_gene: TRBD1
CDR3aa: ASSPDRDRGYEQY

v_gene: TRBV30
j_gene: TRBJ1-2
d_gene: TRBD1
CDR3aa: AWRLGQGAPYGYT

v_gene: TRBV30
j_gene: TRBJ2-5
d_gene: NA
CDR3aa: AWSDAGQETQY

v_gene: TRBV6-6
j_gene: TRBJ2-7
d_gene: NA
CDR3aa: ASSYLRTATGNEQY

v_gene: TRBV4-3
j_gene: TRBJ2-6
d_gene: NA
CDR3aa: ASSQEARSGANVLT

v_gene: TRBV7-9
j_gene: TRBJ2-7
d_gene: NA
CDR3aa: ASSLGPRTGEQY

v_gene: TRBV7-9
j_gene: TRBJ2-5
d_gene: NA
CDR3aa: ATQGPGETQY

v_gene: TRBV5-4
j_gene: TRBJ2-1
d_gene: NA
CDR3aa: ASSLSHEQF

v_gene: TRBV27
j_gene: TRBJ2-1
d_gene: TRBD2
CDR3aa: ASIGAGGGNEQF

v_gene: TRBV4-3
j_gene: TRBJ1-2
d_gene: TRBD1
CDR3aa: ASSQDLGTGNGYT

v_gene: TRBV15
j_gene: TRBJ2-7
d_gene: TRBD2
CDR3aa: ATSRAGGSYEQY

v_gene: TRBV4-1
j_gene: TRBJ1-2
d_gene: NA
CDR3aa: ASSQEGSYGYT

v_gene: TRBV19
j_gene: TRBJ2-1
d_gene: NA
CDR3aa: ASTPLGQGVHEQF

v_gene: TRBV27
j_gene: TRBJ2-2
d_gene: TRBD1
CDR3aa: ASSPGTGTGGELF

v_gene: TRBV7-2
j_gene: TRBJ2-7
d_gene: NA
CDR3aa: ASSLGSLDSGYEQY

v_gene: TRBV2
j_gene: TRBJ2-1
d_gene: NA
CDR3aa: ASSLSQAPGYNEQF

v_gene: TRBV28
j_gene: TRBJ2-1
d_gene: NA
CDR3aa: ASAGGSSYNEQF

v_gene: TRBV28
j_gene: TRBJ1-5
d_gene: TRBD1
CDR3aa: ATKTGINQPQH

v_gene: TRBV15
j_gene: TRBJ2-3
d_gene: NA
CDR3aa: ATSPSSTDTQY

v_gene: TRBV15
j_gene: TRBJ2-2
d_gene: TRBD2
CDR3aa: ATSSTAGEVGTGELF

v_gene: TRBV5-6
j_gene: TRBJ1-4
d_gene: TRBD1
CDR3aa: ASSFGTGVNEKLF

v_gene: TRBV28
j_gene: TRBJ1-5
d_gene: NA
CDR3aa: ASSLLGEHSNQPQH

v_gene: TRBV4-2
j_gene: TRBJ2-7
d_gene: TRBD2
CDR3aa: ASSQTSGTSYEQY

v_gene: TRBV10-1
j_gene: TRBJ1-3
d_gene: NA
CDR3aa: TNPQGSGNTIY

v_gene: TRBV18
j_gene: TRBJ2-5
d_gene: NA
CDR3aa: ASSPGRRETQY

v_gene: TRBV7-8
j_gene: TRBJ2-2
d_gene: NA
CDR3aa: ASSLALWVEGPTTAGELF

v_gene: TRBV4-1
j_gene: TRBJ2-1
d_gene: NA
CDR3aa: ASSQDSGSSYNEQF

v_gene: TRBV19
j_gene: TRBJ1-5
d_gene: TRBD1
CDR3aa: ASSIRTGIHQPQH

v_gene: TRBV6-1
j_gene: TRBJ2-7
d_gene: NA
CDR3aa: ASSDGVEQY

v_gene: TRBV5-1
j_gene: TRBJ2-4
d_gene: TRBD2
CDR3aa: ASSPTSGGNIQY

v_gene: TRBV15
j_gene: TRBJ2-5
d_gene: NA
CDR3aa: ATSRAAGATQY

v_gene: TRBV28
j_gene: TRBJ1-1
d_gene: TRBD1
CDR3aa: ASSSRTGGSFTEAF

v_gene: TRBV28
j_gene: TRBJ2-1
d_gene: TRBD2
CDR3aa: ASSLYLAGLSYNEQF

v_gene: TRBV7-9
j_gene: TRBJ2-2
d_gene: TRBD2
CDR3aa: ASSSSGGVAGELF

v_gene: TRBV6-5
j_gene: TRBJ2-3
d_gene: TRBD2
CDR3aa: ASRILAGGTDTQY